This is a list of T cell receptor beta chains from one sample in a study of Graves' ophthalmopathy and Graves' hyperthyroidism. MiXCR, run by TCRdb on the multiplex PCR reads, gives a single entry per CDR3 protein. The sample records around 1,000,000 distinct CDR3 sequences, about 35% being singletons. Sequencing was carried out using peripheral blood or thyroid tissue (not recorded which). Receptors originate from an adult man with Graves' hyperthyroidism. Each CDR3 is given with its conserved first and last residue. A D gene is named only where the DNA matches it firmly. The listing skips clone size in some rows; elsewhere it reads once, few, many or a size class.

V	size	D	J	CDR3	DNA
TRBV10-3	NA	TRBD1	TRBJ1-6	CAISGQGSISYNSPLHF	TGTGCCATCAGCGGACAGGGGAGTATCTCCTATAATTCACCCCTCCACTTT
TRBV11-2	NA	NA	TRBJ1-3	CASSREVRAARSGNTIYF	TGTGCCAGCAGCCGCGAAGTGCGGGCAGCCCGCTCTGGAAACACCATATATTTT
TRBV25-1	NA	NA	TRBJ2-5	CASSGSLGEWETQYF	TGTGCCAGCAGTGGCTCCCTAGGCGAGTGGGAGACCCAGTACTTC
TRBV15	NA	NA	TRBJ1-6	CATSRAGRVGSPLHF	TGTGCCACCAGCAGAGCTGGCAGGGTTGGCTCACCCCTCCACTTT
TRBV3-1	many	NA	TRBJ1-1	CASSQQVRYTEAFF	TGTGCCAGCAGCCAACAGGTTCGATACACTGAAGCTTTCTTT
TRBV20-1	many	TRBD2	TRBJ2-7	CHQAGGPYEQYF	TGCCACCAAGCGGGAGGGCCCTACGAGCAGTACTTC
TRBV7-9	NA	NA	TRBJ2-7	CASSLAGGRTLREQYF	TGTGCCAGCAGCTTAGCGGGGGGACGGACACTACGAGAGCAGTACTTC
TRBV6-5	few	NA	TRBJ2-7	CASGVGLNYEQYF	TGTGCCAGCGGTGTAGGTTTGAACTACGAGCAGTACTTC
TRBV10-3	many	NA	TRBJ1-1	CAISEPGLGGKAFF	TGTGCCATCAGTGAGCCGGGACTTGGCGGCAAAGCTTTCTTT
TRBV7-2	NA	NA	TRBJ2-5	CASTMDSYQETQYF	TGTGCCAGTACCATGGACAGCTACCAAGAGACCCAGTACTTC
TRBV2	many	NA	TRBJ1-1	CASKREGQLNTEAFF	TGTGCCAGCAAACGGGAAGGACAGTTGAACACTGAAGCTTTCTTT
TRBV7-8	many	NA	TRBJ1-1	CASSVSKQGNTEAFF	TGTGCCAGCAGCGTAAGCAAACAGGGCAACACTGAAGCTTTCTTT
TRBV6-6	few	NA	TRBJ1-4	CASSEVEANEKLFF	TGTGCCAGCAGTGAAGTGGAGGCTAATGAAAAACTGTTTTTT
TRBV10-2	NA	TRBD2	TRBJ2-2	CASSAGLADGGELFF	TGCGCCAGCAGTGCCGGACTAGCGGATGGCGGGGAGCTGTTTTTT
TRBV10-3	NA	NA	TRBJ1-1	CAVKQLNTEAFF	TGTGCCGTCAAACAACTTAACACTGAAGCTTTCTTT
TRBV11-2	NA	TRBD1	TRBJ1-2	CASSWDRDGYGYTF	TGTGCCAGCAGCTGGGACAGGGATGGCTATGGCTACACCTTC
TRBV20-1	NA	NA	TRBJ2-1	CSATGGQQFF	TGCAGTGCTACCGGGGGCCAGCAGTTCTTC
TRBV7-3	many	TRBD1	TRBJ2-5	CASRFPDRGPETQYF	TGTGCCAGCAGATTTCCGGACAGGGGGCCAGAGACCCAGTACTTC
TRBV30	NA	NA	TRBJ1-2	CAWSTRQGNYGYTF	TGTGCCTGGAGTACGCGTCAGGGTAACTATGGCTACACCTTC
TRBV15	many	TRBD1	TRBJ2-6	CATRTGGAGANVLTF	TGTGCCACCAGAACAGGGGGCGCTGGGGCCAACGTCCTGACTTTC
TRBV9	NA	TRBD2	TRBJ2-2	CASSVGGGPHTGELFF	TGTGCCAGCAGCGTTGGGGGAGGGCCCCACACCGGGGAGCTGTTTTTT
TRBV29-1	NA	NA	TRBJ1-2	CSVDPRAGYGYTF	TGCAGCGTTGATCCCAGGGCTGGCTATGGCTACACCTTC